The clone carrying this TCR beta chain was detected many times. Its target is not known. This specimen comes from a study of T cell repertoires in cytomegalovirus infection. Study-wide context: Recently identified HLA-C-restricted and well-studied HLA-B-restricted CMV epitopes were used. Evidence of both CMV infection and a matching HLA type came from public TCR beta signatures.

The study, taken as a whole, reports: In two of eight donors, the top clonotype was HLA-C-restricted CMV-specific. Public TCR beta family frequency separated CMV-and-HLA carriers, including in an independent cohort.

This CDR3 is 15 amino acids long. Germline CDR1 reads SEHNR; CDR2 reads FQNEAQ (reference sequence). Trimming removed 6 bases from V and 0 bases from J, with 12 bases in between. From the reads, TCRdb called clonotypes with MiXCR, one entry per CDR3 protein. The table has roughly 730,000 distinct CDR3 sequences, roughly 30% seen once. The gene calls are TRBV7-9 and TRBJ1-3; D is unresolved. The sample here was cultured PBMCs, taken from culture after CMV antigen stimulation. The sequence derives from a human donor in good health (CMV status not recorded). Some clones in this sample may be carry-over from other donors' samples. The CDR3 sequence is CASSLQSYSGNTIYF. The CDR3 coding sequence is TGTGCCAGCAGTTTACAGAGCTACTCTGGAAACACCATATATTTT.